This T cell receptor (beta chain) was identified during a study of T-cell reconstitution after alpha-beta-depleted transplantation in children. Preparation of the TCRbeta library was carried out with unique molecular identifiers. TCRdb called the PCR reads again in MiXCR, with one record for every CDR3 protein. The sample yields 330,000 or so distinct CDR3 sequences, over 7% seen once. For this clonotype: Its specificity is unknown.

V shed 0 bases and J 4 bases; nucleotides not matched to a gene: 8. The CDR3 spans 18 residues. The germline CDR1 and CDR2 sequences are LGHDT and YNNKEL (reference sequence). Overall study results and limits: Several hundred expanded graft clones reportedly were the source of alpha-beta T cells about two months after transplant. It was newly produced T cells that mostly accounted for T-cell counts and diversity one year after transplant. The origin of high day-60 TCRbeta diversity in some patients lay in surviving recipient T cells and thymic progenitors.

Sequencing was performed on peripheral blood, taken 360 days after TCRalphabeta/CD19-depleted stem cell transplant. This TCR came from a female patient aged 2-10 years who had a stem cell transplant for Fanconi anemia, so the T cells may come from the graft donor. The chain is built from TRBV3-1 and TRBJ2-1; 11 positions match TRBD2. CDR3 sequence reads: CASSQDARLAGRYNEQFF. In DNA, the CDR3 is TGTGCCAGCAGCCAAGATGCCCGACTAGCGGGAAGGTACAATGAGCAGTTCTTC.